What follows is one TCR beta chain and its context. This likely came from a read error, as a far larger clone is one base away. The data are from a study of low-dose radiotherapy and immunotherapy resistance in tumors. Whole-study context: Participants in Cohort 2 were given 1 Gy per fraction every two weeks, for 13 Gy over 26 weeks. Intravenous cyclophosphamide at 200 mg/m2 preceded radiation and immunotherapy by one day, every two weeks. Intravenous administration to patients comprised nivolumab at 240 mg every two weeks and ipilimumab at 1 mg/kg every six weeks.

As for time point: before trial treatment. Donors received nivolumab, ipilimumab, aspirin, low-dose cyclophosphamide and low-dose radiotherapy. A constant-region primer paired with the V-primer adapter amplified TCRs over about 19 PCR cycles. In TCRdb, the reads were re-called with MiXCR into one record per CDR3 protein. The sample lists about 50,000 distinct CDR3 sequences, about 10% occurring once. CDR3 size: 14 residues. The V and J ends lost 3 bases and 7 bases respectively, with 15 bases between them. The germline CDR1 and CDR2 sequences are KGHDR and SFDVKD. The chain has TRBV24-1 and TRBJ2-7; D may be TRBD1 (5 bases). The sequence was collected from a female donor with ovarian cancer. The source was PBMCs, collected before treatment. This CDR3 reads CATSDTGSYNEQYF. In nucleotides, the CDR3 is TGTGCCACCAGTGATACAGGTTCCTACAATGAGCAGTACTTC.